The 9 T cell receptor beta chains below all came from one sample that was sequenced in a study of immune evolution from preneoplasia to lung adenocarcinoma. Method: immunoSEQ multiplex PCR; TCRdb's copy keeps in-frame clones and lacks some. The table has about 4,300 clones, 70% to 80% seen once. The sequenced material came from FFPE adjacent normal lung tissue. These receptors were collected from a person aged 60 to 85 with lung adenocarcinoma.

The chain uses TRBV28 and TRBJ1-3; 8 nucleotides match TRBD1. V shed 5 bases, J shed 0 bases, and the junction held 9 bases outside the gene matches. This CDR3 is built from 17 residues. The germline gives CDR1 MDHEN, CDR2 SYDVKM. The CDR3 region has the DNA TGTGCCAGCAGTACAAGGACAGGGAAGATCTCTGGAAACACCATATATTTT. This codes for CASSTRTGKISGNTIYF.

The chain employs TRBV30 and TRBJ1-1; D not certain. CDR3 size: 11 residues. From germline, CDR1 is GTSNPN and CDR2 SVGIG (reference sequence). The V end was cut by 3 bases, the J end by 5 bases, with 7 bases between. The CDR3 DNA sequence: TGTGCCTGGAGCGGAACAACTGAAGCTTTCTTT. Its translation: CAWSGTTEAFF.

This sequence joins TRBV11-2 and TRBJ2-2; D may be TRBD1 (5 bases). Trimming stripped 1 base from V and 1 base from J, with 10 bases between. The CDR3 contains 16 residues. Per germline, CDR1 SGHAT and CDR2 FQNNGV. CDR3 region: CASSLGQGRNTGELFF. CDR3 DNA sequence: TGTGCCAGCAGCTTAGGTCAGGGAAGGAACACCGGGGAGCTGTTTTTT.

This clone is a singleton in its sample. V gene TRBV9 combines with J gene TRBJ2-1; 8 bases align to TRBD2. Germline-derived CDR1 and CDR2 are SGDLS and YYNGEE. Trimming cost V 1 base and J 5 bases; bases outside gene matches: 11. CDR3 size: 17 residues. The CDR3 loop reads CASSVRFTGLANNEQFF. CDR3 nucleotides: TGTGCCAGCAGCGTACGGTTTACAGGACTAGCCAACAATGAGCAGTTCTTC.

This rearrangement joins TRBV30 to TRBJ2-7; D is uncertain. Trimming took 3 bases from V and 3 from J, leaving 9 bases between them. In germline, CDR1 is GTSNPN, CDR2 SVGIG (reference sequence). CDR3 length: 12 amino acids. The CDR3 bases are TGTGCCTGGAGCCTTCAAGACTACGAGCAGTACTTC. It yields the protein CAWSLQDYEQYF.

The V gene is TRBV2, the J gene TRBJ2-3; D may match TRBD1 or TRBD2 (5 bases each). V lost 3 bases and J 5 bases, leaving 12 bases between the germline ends. Per germline, CDR1 SNHLY and CDR2 FYNNEI. This CDR3 spans 14 amino acids. For the CDR3, the DNA is TGTGCCAGCAGTGAGGGGACCCAAAGAGATACGCAGTATTTT. This encodes CASSEGTQRDTQYF.

This rearrangement joins TRBV19 to TRBJ2-7; D unclear. CDR3 length equals 14 residues. Trimming shortened V by 2 bases and J by 3 bases, and 11 bases separated the two germline ends. The germline gives CDR1 LNHDA, CDR2 SQIVND (reference sequence). The CDR3 here is CASSIRLEHYEQYF. The CDR3 DNA reads as TGTGCCAGTAGTATACGGCTAGAACACTACGAGCAGTACTTC.

The V gene is TRBV5-1, the J gene TRBJ2-7, with 8 bases matching TRBD2. Looked up from germline, CDR1 is SGHRS and CDR2 is YFSETQ. CDR3 size: 16 residues. Trimming removed 4 bases from V and 3 bases from J; junction bases left unmatched: 12. DNA of the CDR3: TGCGCCAGCAGCCCCATCGGGGGGGTTGACCTCTACGAGCAGTACTTC. This encodes CASSPIGGVDLYEQYF.

The chain recombines TRBV5-1 with TRBJ1-1, with D unresolved. This CDR3 has 15 residues. Germline V gene lookup returns CDR1 SGHRS and CDR2 YFSETQ. Deletions cut 0 bases from V and 10 bases from J, with 19 bases between. The CDR3 loop reads CASSLGWVGGKGAFF. The CDR3 nucleotides read TGCGCCAGCAGCTTGGGTTGGGTAGGTGGAAAAGGAGCTTTCTTT.